This paragraph covers one TCR beta chain sequence. Trimming removed 1 base from V and 4 bases from J, with 11 bases in between. The CDR3 runs to 14 residues. Germline V CDR1 and CDR2: SGHNT, YYREEE (reference sequence). Clones were read by immunoSEQ multiplex PCR, and TCRdb kept only the in-frame ones, dropping some. The sample lists roughly 63,000 clones, approximately 89% occurring once. These data are taken from a study of blood T cell repertoires in COVID-19. Study-wide context: Collection of acute and convalescent COVID-19 samples took place in the United States, Italy and Spain.

Input material: peripheral blood. This TCR came from a human donor in a cohort sampled during active COVID-19. V gene TRBV5-4 combines with J gene TRBJ1-1; TRBD1 might be the D (6 bases). The DNA for the CDR3 is TGTGCCAGCAGCTTGAGGGAAGGGGGCACTGAAGCTTTCTTT. It translates to CASSLREGGTEAFF.